This TCR beta chain was captured in a study of cytomegalovirus exposure and HLA in healthy donors. Whole-study context: In a previous analysis, approximately 110 million unique TCR beta sequences were found from about 179 million T cells.

PCR used 60 Vbeta primers and 13 Jbeta primers. The repertoire was sequenced with immunoSEQ multiplex PCR; TCRdb's copy has only in-frame clones and lacks some. The data hold fewer than 200,000 clones, with over 60% observed a single time. Study-wide results and caveats: Most TCR sequences were rare, but some public TCRs occurred in many donors. The investigators catalogued 150 or so TCR beta chains as cytomegalovirus-associated.

To note about this clone: Its cognate antigen is unknown.

Germline CDR1 reads MGHRA; CDR2 reads YSYEKL. After removal of 1 base from V and 4 bases from J, the junction contained 11 bases not matched to a gene. This CDR3 is built from 18 residues. This sequence was found in a woman in her forties or fifties in good health and CMV-seropositive. Sequenced input: PBMCs. V is TRBV4-1 and J is TRBJ1-1; 11 bases map to TRBD1. CDR3 sequence (DNA): TGCGCCAGCAGCCAAGGTGGGACAGGGGGTTCTCGCAGCACTGAAGCTTTCTTT. The encoded protein is CASSQGGTGGSRSTEAFF.